This is a list of T cell receptor beta chains from one sample in a study of OX40 agonist ivuxolimab in advanced cancers. The data were produced by immunoSEQ multiplex PCR, yet TCRdb's version contains in-frame clones alone and is incomplete. Altogether 80,000 to 100,000 clones are present, about 90% being singletons, with the ten largest covering 0.79%. Sequenced material: CD4+ or CD8+ T cells sorted from blood, taken in a trial of the OX40 agonist ivuxolimab. The source is an adult with an advanced solid tumor such as melanoma, head and neck, liver or kidney cancer. The conserved cysteine and the conserved F or W are not part of the CDR3 here.

ASSPGRVGHMNTEAF TRBJ1-1 TRBV13
ASSPVEGWNGYT TRBJ1-2 TRBV7-2
SVAHNYGYT TRBJ1-2 TRBV29-1
ASSWLAGGPGETQY TRBJ2-5 TRBV2
ASSQGSSLSAGELF TRBJ2-2 TRBV14
ASSQGLSRDEKLF TRBJ1-4 TRBV4-3
ASSLATGGDQPQH TRBJ1-5 TRBV7-6
ASSLGVGTQY TRBJ2-5 TRBV7-2
ASTQRPPGSYNSPLH TRBJ1-6 TRBV27
AWSVTRGGEKLF TRBJ1-4 TRBV30
ASTPVGTGYT TRBJ1-2 TRBV6-6
AYDPSSTEAF TRBJ1-1 TRBV30
ASSVGINYGYT TRBJ1-2 TRBV2
ASSSPGQAMENSPLH TRBJ1-6 TRBV28
ASSEHTVNTIY TRBJ1-3 TRBV25-1
ASSLSAGNTGELF TRBJ2-2 TRBV11-2
AWSVTGSNQPQH TRBJ1-5 TRBV30
ASSQGFSSYEQY TRBJ2-7 TRBV11-2
ASSPPTGTNEKLF TRBJ1-4 TRBV18
AWRDSPNTEAF TRBJ1-1 TRBV30